This is a list of T cell receptor beta chains from one sample in a study of shared clonotypes between healthy human individuals. Profiling relied on immunoSEQ multiplex PCR, and the TCRdb table lists in-frame clones only, not all of them. The sample yields some 530,000 clones, around 80% seen once. The material sequenced was PBMCs. Receptors were obtained from a woman in her 40s in good health. Some clones in this sample may be carry-over from other donors' samples. CDR3s include the opening cysteine and the closing phenylalanine or tryptophan.

v_call	j_call	cdr3_aa
TRBV21-1	TRBJ2-3	CASSKVAAPGEYF
TRBV5-1	TRBJ2-3	CASSLDGSMATDTQYF
TRBV4-2	TRBJ2-3	CASSQELAGEDTQYF
TRBV28	TRBJ1-1	CASSPPLNTEAFF
TRBV1	TRBJ1-4	CTSSHIQGTNEKLFF
TRBV4-2	TRBJ2-7	CASSQPNRGAPYEQYF
TRBV6-1	TRBJ2-2	CASTRKMEGAGELFF
TRBV4-2	TRBJ1-2	CASSQVLTGDGYTF
TRBV6-5	TRBJ2-7	CASSDRVRARYEQYF
TRBV25-1	TRBJ2-1	CASSSAEGASTYNEQFF
TRBV7-9	-	CASSLETGRYPYEQYF
TRBV7-2	TRBJ1-5	CASSLAGGPNQPQHF
TRBV6-5	TRBJ2-2	CASRGPTGELFF
TRBV5-1	TRBJ1-1	CASSRDSWNTEAFF
TRBV19	TRBJ1-2	CASSLGRSYGYTF
TRBV28	TRBJ1-2	CASSLYRGVDYGYTF
TRBV5-4	TRBJ1-2	CASSHLDRANYGYTF
TRBV27	TRBJ2-5	CASSQAPSGGTQYF
TRBV19	TRBJ2-5	CASSPRTGAKETQYF
TRBV7-6	TRBJ2-7	CASSSYFIRDRTWYEQYF
TRBV5-1	TRBJ2-7	CASSLKGGTGSSGTTSYEQYF
TRBV5-1	TRBJ2-7	CASSPDRAWEQYF
TRBV19	TRBJ2-1	CASRAGVRNEQFF
TRBV11-1	TRBJ2-7	CASSLETGHHEQYF
TRBV30	TRBJ1-4	CAWSPIGTTNEKLFF
TRBV7-2	TRBJ2-1	CASSLRVGSTEQFF
TRBV10-3	TRBJ1-1	CAISEQGRWRSEAFF
TRBV11-1	TRBJ2-5	CASSPGMGETQYF
TRBV29-1	TRBJ2-7	CSVGAQGVDEQYF
TRBV19	TRBJ2-1	CASSIQNSGASLQWEQFF
TRBV5-6	TRBJ1-1	CASSLVGTVAFF
TRBV5-1	TRBJ1-2	CASSWTGTNYGYTF
TRBV7-2	TRBJ2-5	CASSLFGGGETQYF
TRBV7-8	TRBJ2-4	CASSFDGTFGNIQYF
TRBV23-1	TRBJ2-7	CASSPEGGTNDEQYF
TRBV29-1	TRBJ2-2	CSAGGWDTGELFF
TRBV25-1	TRBJ2-1	CASKPRDRGDEQFF
TRBV4-1	TRBJ1-1	CASTTTGANTEAFF
TRBV28	TRBJ2-5	CASSLTSKGTQYF
TRBV5-1	TRBJ2-5	CASSQGLAGYQETQYF
TRBV28	TRBJ2-7	CASSSPGVDYEQYF
TRBV27	TRBJ2-5	CASSAKSTQETQYF
TRBV30	-	CAWSKRGHEQYF
TRBV7-2	TRBJ2-2	CASSLVMAAGELFF
TRBV27	TRBJ2-2	CASSSSNTGELFF
TRBV28	TRBJ1-2	CASSRSGTDHGYTF